This paragraph covers one TCR beta chain sequence. The clone's antigen remains unknown. Per-nucleotide qualities are absent, and no much larger clonotype sits a single base away. The TCR beta CDR3 regions were amplified from RNA transcripts. A first-round RT-PCR of the TCR CDR3 used the HTBI primer set with the Qiagen OneStep RT-PCR kit. Libraries were constructed in a second round of multiplex PCR, after which size selection and purification were carried out. Libraries were sequenced paired-end with 100 bp reads on an Illumina HiSeq2000. Regarding the original processing steps: Raw data were processed with SOAPnuke, discarding reads with adapters, uncalled bases, mean Phred below 15, or no exact constant-primer or identifier match. High-quality paired reads were merged with COPE v1.2.5, and unique nucleotide sequences were defined as clonotypes. Clonotypes were aligned to IMGT TRBV, TRBD and TRBJ reference segments using MiTCR v1.1. The analysis included only V-J combinations with a frequency above 0.0001, which together covered approximately 99% of the repertoires. A TCS score was defined as the ratio between F50 (clonal expansion) and ExV (chaos), using BLOSUM62-based TCRdist between CDR3 peptides within each V-J. Welch's t-statistics and random forest reduced 500 to 650 V-J features to 13, which were used in a naive Bayes classifier (R e1071). TCRdb itself trimmed the public reads at Q25 with fastp, ran MiXCR and retained productive beta chains. Every distinct CDR3 protein forms one entry, paired with its most common genes and DNA. TCRdb assigned the V and J calls; the authors' analysis was not used. This sample has a few hundred thousand distinct CDR3 sequences in its table, and roughly 13% of those were observed once. Less than 6.5% of the sample goes to the ten largest clones.

Graves' hyperthyroidism was defined as stable when no progression to ophthalmopathy occurred over 18 months of follow-up. Hyperthyroidism patients were newly diagnosed, had a disease duration of under 2 months, and were aged 18 to 65 years. Exclusion was applied to patients with uncontrolled infections, other autoimmune diseases, pregnancy or lactation. Diagnoses relied on clinical symptoms, serum thyroxine and TRAb, thyroid ultrasound and orbital computed tomography. Ficoll-Paque density gradient centrifugation was used to isolate PBMCs from around 9.1 ml of fresh peripheral blood. Total RNA was extracted using Trizol reagent, and RNA quality was assessed on an Agilent 2100 Bioanalyzer. This record comes from a study of T cells in Graves' hyperthyroidism and ophthalmopathy (dated by TCRdb to the late 2010s). About the investigation overall: Peripheral blood was collected at initial diagnosis, before any treatment. To identify TCR V-J signatures that set the groups apart, the researchers used a discovery cohort of about a hundred patients, made up of 40 to 45 with Graves' ophthalmopathy and 57 with stable Graves' hyperthyroidism. Prospective prediction of ophthalmopathy was tested in an independent validation cohort consisting of 18 hyperthyroidism patients and some 17 patients who later progressed to ophthalmopathy. The approximately 98 discovery patients were randomly divided into training and test sets at a 7:3 ratio. In about 6 Graves' hyperthyroidism patients, the study also compared T-cell repertoires from thyroid tissue with T-cell repertoires from blood. After blood sampling, hyperthyroidism patients were treated with methimazole at a starting dose of 30 mg daily, and ophthalmopathy patients were treated with high-dose intravenous methylprednisolone. The paper reports TCR Vbeta CDR3 sequencing of approximately 140 peripheral blood samples: approximately 41 ophthalmopathy, fewer than 85 hyperthyroidism and approximately 17 progressor patients.

The investigation overall reported the following: No statistical method was used to set the sample size in advance, and investigators knew the group allocation. Most expanded thyroid clonotypes (frequency above 0.001) were also detected in blood, suggesting blood repertoires may reflect thyroid immune responses. In validation, the model predicted progression to ophthalmopathy a median of about 6 months before onset, with over 60% sensitivity and just under 75% specificity. A model built on a 13 V-J signature distinguished ophthalmopathy from stable hyperthyroidism, reaching about 89% sensitivity and 81% to 83% specificity in cross-validation and 80%/75% in testing.

V loses 6 bases, J loses 4 bases, and the germline ends lie 17 bases apart. From cysteine to phenylalanine, the CDR3 is 14 amino acids long. Of all the DNA, just the CDR3 is kept, 42 bases in frame from base 1. Looking up the germline V gene yields CDR1 SGHDT and CDR2 YYEEEE. The specimen sequenced was blood. Recombination connected TRBV5-6 to TRBJ2-7, with an unclear D gene assignment. This TCR was recovered from a woman under 30 with Graves' hyperthyroidism. For the CDR3, the sequence is CASTANPTGYEQYF. The sequenced DNA is TGTGCCAGCACCGCGAACCCCACGGGTTACGAGCAGTACTTC.